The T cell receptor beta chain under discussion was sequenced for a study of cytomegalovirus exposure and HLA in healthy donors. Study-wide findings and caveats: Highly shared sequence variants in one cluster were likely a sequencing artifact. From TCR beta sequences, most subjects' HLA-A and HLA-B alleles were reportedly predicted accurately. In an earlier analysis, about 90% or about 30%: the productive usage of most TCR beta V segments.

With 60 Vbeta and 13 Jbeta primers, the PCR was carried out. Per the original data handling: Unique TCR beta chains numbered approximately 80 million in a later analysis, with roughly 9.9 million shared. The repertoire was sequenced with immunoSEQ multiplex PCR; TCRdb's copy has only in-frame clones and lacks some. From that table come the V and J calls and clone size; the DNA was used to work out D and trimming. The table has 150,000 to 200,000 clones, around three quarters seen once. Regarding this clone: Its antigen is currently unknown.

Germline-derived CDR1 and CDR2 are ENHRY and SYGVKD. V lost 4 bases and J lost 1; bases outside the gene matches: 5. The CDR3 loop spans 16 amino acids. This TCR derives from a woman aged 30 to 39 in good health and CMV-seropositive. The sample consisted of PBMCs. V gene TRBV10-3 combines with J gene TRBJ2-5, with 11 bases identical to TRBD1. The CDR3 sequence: CAISVGTGGFQETQYF. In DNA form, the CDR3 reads TGTGCCATCAGTGTGGGGACAGGGGGATTCCAAGAGACCCAGTACTTC.